The 28 T cell receptor beta chains listed next were all sequenced from one sample in a study of T cells in Graves' hyperthyroidism and ophthalmopathy (dated by TCRdb to between 2019 and 2020). The library was built by means of multiplex PCR. The run used an Illumina HiSeq 2000. Amplification of TCR beta CDR3 regions was carried out from RNA transcripts. A first-round RT-PCR of the TCR CDR3 used the HTBI primer set with the Qiagen OneStep RT-PCR kit. TCRdb cleaned the public reads at Q25 with fastp, built clones with MiXCR and kept in-frame beta chains. Each CDR3 protein appears once, grouped with its most common genes and DNA. This sample has approximately 600,000 distinct CDR3 sequences in its table, and about 16% of those were observed once. 3.5% to 4% of the sample rests with the top ten. Material for sequencing was blood. Receptors originate from a woman in her thirties with Graves' hyperthyroidism.

This chain links TRBV7-9 with TRBJ2-1; D unclear. This CDR3 spans 15 amino acids. The germline gives CDR1 SEHNR, CDR2 FQNEAQ (reference sequence). V was cut by 6 bases and J by 5 bases, with 17 bases left in between. This CDR3 is CASSSRYRPDNEQFF. The CDR3, as DNA: TGTGCCAGCAGTTCTCGTTACAGACCCGACAATGAGCAGTTCTTC.

This clonotype came up many times. This chain connects TRBV28 to TRBJ2-2, with 9 nucleotides matching TRBD1. The CDR3 runs 14 residues. V was clipped by 4 bases and J by 7 bases; unmatched bases: 4. Germline V gene sequence: CDR1 MDHEN, CDR2 SYDVKM. CDR3 DNA: TGTGCCAGCAGTTCTACAGGGGGCATCGGGGAGCTGTTTTTT. Translated: CASSSTGGIGELFF.

This clonotype has at least ten counts. The V and J genes are TRBV7-3 and TRBJ2-5; TRBD2 might be the D (5 bases). CDR3 size: 15 residues. V lost 3 bases to trimming and J lost 4 bases, with 15 bases between them. Per the germline V gene, CDR1 is SGHTA and CDR2 is FQGTGA. Here the CDR3 reads CASSFSGNMRETQYF. CDR3 in DNA: TGTGCCAGCAGCTTCTCGGGAAACATGAGAGAGACCCAGTACTTC.

Comment on this clonotype: A read error may be the cause here, since a much bigger clone is one base away. The J gene is TRBJ1-1, the V gene TRBV18; no definite D call. The ends were cut back, 1 base at V and 1 base at J, with 7 bases in the middle. CDR3 length equals 14 residues. Germline V gene sequence: CDR1 KGHSH, CDR2 LQKENI. CDR3 sequence: CASSPLSGNTEAFF. In nucleotides, the CDR3 is TGTGCCAGCTCACCACTCTCAGGGAACACTGAAGCTTTCTTT.

The chain recombines TRBV6-6 with TRBJ1-5; D remains ambiguous. Germline CDR1 and CDR2: MNHNY and SVGAGI (reference sequence). The V end was cut by 0 bases, the J end by 3 bases, with 9 bases between. The CDR3 has 15 amino acids. Here the CDR3 DNA reads TGTGCCAGCAGTTACTCTAGCGGGGTCAATCAGCCCCAGCATTTT. This sequence encodes CASSYSSGVNQPQHF.

The rearrangement joins TRBV3-1 to TRBJ2-6; D gene uncertain. The CDR3 is made up of 16 amino acids. Germline CDR1 is LGHDT and CDR2 is YNNKEL (reference sequence). V shed 0 bases and J shed 0 bases, with 6 bases lying between them. CDR3 nucleotides: TGTGCCAGCAGCCAAGAACGCTTCTCTGGGGCCAACGTCCTGACTTTC. This sequence encodes CASSQERFSGANVLTF.

The V call is TRBV2, the J call TRBJ1-3; D not certain. The CDR3 length is 14 residues. Trimming stripped 2 bases from V and 4 bases from J, with 9 bases between. Germline V gene sequence: CDR1 SNHLY, CDR2 FYNNEI. This CDR3 is CASSEPPAGNTIYF. DNA of the CDR3: TGTGCCAGCAGTGAACCCCCAGCCGGAAACACCATATATTTT. The entire variable domain, with the rest obtained from reference TRBV2 and TRBJ1-3, is as follows: EPEVTQTPSHQVTQMGQEVILRCVPISNHLYFYWYRQILGQKVEFLVSFYNNEISEKSEIFDDQFSVERPDGSNFTLKIRSTKLEDSAMYFCASSEPPAGNTIYFGEGSWLTVV.

This clonotype was seen ten or more times. This chain uses TRBV30 with TRBJ1-5; D possibly corresponds to TRBD1 (5 bases). There are 14 residues in the CDR3. Germline V lookup: CDR1 GTSNPN, CDR2 SVGIG (reference sequence). V was shortened by 2 bases and J by 2 bases, with 10 bases between the two germline ends. The DNA for the CDR3 is TGTGCCTGGAGTATGGGGCTAGGCAATCAGCCCCAGCATTTT. Its protein product is CAWSMGLGNQPQHF.

There are many counts of this clonotype. The chain couples TRBV2 to TRBJ1-5; D uncertain. Trimming cost V 10 bases and J 4 bases, with 14 bases left between them. Germline CDR1 reads SNHLY; CDR2 reads FYNNEI. The CDR3 length is 13 residues. CDR3 protein: CATTEGLNQPQHF. The CDR3 DNA reads TGTGCCACCACGGAGGGCTTGAATCAGCCCCAGCATTTT.

The chain links TRBV28 to TRBJ1-2; D gene ambiguous. The CDR3 loop spans 17 amino acids. Germline V gene sequence: CDR1 MDHEN, CDR2 SYDVKM. Trimming left V 5 bases short and J 0 bases short, with 19 bases between. The CDR3 coding sequence is TGTGCCAGCAGTCCCCGGGTCCGCAGAAGTCCTAACTATGGCTACACCTTC. It codes for CASSPRVRRSPNYGYTF.

The rearrangement links TRBV28 to TRBJ2-7; D may match TRBD1 or TRBD2 (5 bases each). From germline, CDR1 is MDHEN and CDR2 SYDVKM. This CDR3 is 14 amino acids long. The germline V and J ends were trimmed by 8 bases and 3 bases, with 17 bases remaining between them. The CDR3 sequence: CASGPGPRSYEQYF. As DNA, the CDR3 is TGTGCCAGCGGACCGGGACCGAGGAGCTACGAGCAGTACTTC.

This clonotype was found many times. This chain joins TRBV28 and TRBJ2-1, with D possibly TRBD1 on 5 matching bases. Trimming took 5 bases from V and 1 from J, leaving 12 bases between them. Germline CDR1 reads MDHEN; CDR2 reads SYDVKM. The CDR3 is made up of 15 amino acids. CDR3 amino acids: CASSLTQGSYNEQFF. Written as DNA, the CDR3 is TGTGCCAGCAGTCTGACTCAGGGTTCCTACAATGAGCAGTTCTTC. Combining the CDR3 with reference TRBV28 and TRBJ2-1 gives the whole variable domain DVKVTQSSRYLVKRTGEKVFLECVQDMDHENMFWYRQDPGLGLRLIYFSYDVKMKEKGDIPEGYSVSREKKERFSLILESASTNQTSMYLCASSLTQGSYNEQFFGPGTRLTVL.

Worth noting for this clonotype: Germline and junction disagree at one end, which may indicate a read error. This chain connects TRBV7-9 to TRBJ1-3; D is undetermined. Germline-derived CDR1 and CDR2 are SEHNR and FQNEAQ (reference sequence). The CDR3 runs to 15 residues. The CDR3 is CTSSLARYSGNTIYF. CDR3 nucleotide sequence: TGTACCAGCAGCTTAGCACGGTACTCTGGAAACACCATATATTTT.

This clonotype was detected many times. This chain joins TRBV2 and TRBJ2-1, with D possibly matching TRBD2 (5 bases). The CDR3 length is 15 residues. The germline CDR1 and CDR2 sequences are SNHLY and FYNNEI. Trimming removed 2 bases from V and 6 bases from J, with 14 bases in between. The CDR3 DNA reads TGTGCCAGCAGTGAATCGGAGGTAGTTCGCAATGAGCAGTTCTTC. This sequence encodes CASSESEVVRNEQFF.

This clonotype turned up a few times. This rearrangement joins TRBV27 to TRBJ2-7; 7 bases line up with TRBD2. With 3 bases clipped from V and 5 bases from J, the junction kept 1 base outside the gene matches. Looked up from germline, CDR1 is MNHEY and CDR2 is SMNVEV (reference sequence). This CDR3 has 12 residues. In nucleotides, the CDR3 is TGTGCCAGCAGTTTTGCGGGGGACGAGCAGTACTTC. This sequence encodes CASSFAGDEQYF.

This rearrangement joins TRBV6-2 or TRBV6-3 to TRBJ2-2; weak D call: TRBD1 (6 bases). Trimming removed 7 bases at V and 4 bases at J, with 25 bases between. The germline V gene has CDR1 MNHEY and CDR2 SVGEGT. This CDR3 spans 18 amino acids. DNA for the CDR3: TGTGCCAGCACCACCGTCGGGCACTGGGGGCTGCCCACCGGGGAGCTGTTTTTT. Encoded protein: CASTTVGHWGLPTGELFF.

This clonotype was seen a handful of times. The chain joins TRBV4-3 to TRBJ2-1; 8 bases map to TRBD2. The ends lost 2 bases at V and 10 bases at J; junction bases unmatched: 7. Germline CDR1 reads LGHNA; CDR2 reads YSLEER. The CDR3 has 14 residues. The CDR3: CASSQFWQRGEQFF. DNA for the CDR3: TGCGCCAGCAGCCAATTCTGGCAGCGGGGGGAGCAGTTCTTC.

This clonotype came up many times. The CDR3 region has the DNA TGTGCCAGCAGTTCGCGGGCCGGGCCCTACGAGCAGTACTTC. Its protein is CASSSRAGPYEQYF. The rearrangement uses TRBV12-3 or TRBV12-4 and TRBJ2-7; D might be TRBD2 (5 bases). There are 14 residues in the CDR3. V gave up 4 bases and J gave up 2 bases, with 12 bases separating them.

This clonotype has more than one count but fewer than ten. J is TRBJ1-6 and V is TRBV6-5, with a tentative D call TRBD1 (5 bases). Germline V gene data show CDR1 as MNHEY and CDR2 as SVGAGI. The length of the CDR3 is 14 residues. Trimming cost V 2 bases and J 10 bases, with 12 bases left between them. CDR3 sequence (DNA): TGTGCCAGCAGTTACGCAATTCAGGGCTCACCCCTCCACTTT. It specifies CASSYAIQGSPLHF.

The genes are TRBV13 and TRBJ2-1, with 13 nucleotides matching TRBD2. Germline V gives CDR1 PRHDT, CDR2 FYEKMQ (reference sequence). The CDR3 is 18 residues long. With 4 bases clipped from V and 4 bases from J, the junction kept 10 bases outside the gene matches. The chain's CDR3 is CASSSDGTSGTNYNEQFF. For the CDR3, the DNA is TGTGCCAGCAGCTCGGACGGGACTAGCGGGACAAATTACAATGAGCAGTTCTTC. The whole variable domain, remainder taken from reference TRBV13 and TRBJ2-1, is AAGVIQSPRHLIKEKRETATLKCYPIPRHDTVYWYQQGPGQDPQFLISFYEKMQSDKGSIPDRFSAQQFSDYHSELNMSSLELGDSALYFCASSSDGTSGTNYNEQFFGPGTRLTVL.

The chain joins TRBV7-3 to TRBJ2-1; 7 positions agree with TRBD1. The germline gives CDR1 SGHTA, CDR2 FQGTGA. The CDR3 loop spans 15 amino acids. V lost 8 bases and J lost 3; bases outside the gene matches: 10. The DNA for the CDR3 is TGTGCCAGCGGGTTACAGGGGACATTCTACAATGAGCAGTTCTTC. Translation gives CASGLQGTFYNEQFF.

The table lists this clonotype with many counts. V usage is TRBV12-3 or TRBV12-4 and J usage is TRBJ1-5; 7 nucleotides line up with TRBD1. The trim removed 5 bases at V and 8 bases at J, leaving 9 bases unmatched. The CDR3 length is 14 residues. The DNA of the CDR3 is TGTGCCAGCAGTGGGGACAGTCTCAGTGAGCCCCAGCATTTT. Protein product: CASSGDSLSEPQHF.

Here the CDR3 reads CASASSPTSIETQYF. CDR3 DNA sequence: TGTGCCAGCGCCAGTAGCCCCACTTCGATAGAGACCCAGTACTTC. The chain couples TRBV9 to TRBJ2-5, with no clear D. V gave up 7 bases and J gave up 4 bases, with 20 bases separating them. This CDR3 contains 15 residues. The germline CDR1 and CDR2 sequences are SGDLS and YYNGEE. Variable domain in full (rest from reference TRBV9 and TRBJ2-5): DSGVTQTPKHLITATGQRVTLRCSPRSGDLSVYWYQQSLDQGLQFLIQYYNGEERAKGNILERFSAQQFPDLHSELNLSSLELGDSALYFCASASSPTSIETQYFGPGTRLLVL.

This clonotype came up many times. The chain is built from TRBV28 and TRBJ2-7; no reliable D call. This CDR3 has 11 amino acids. Trimming left V 1 base short and J 7 bases short, with 5 bases between. Germline V gene data show CDR1 as MDHEN and CDR2 as SYDVKM. The CDR3 coding sequence is TGTGCCAGCAGTTTATTGGCAGAGCAGTACTTC. It yields the protein CASSLLAEQYF.

This clonotype appeared many times. V gene TRBV18 combines with J gene TRBJ1-1; no clear D. CDR3 size: 15 residues. Per the germline V gene, CDR1 is KGHSH and CDR2 is LQKENI. Trimming took off 0 bases at V and 4 bases at J, with 12 bases between the two ends. The CDR3 DNA follows: TGTGCCAGCTCACCACCCACAGCTAAGGGCACTGAAGCTTTCTTT. This sequence encodes CASSPPTAKGTEAFF.

This clonotype has a count of ten or more. The genes are TRBV27 and TRBJ2-7; 7 nucleotides match TRBD2. The CDR3 is 14 residues long. Losses at the gene ends were 3 bases for V and 2 bases for J; bases not matched to a gene: 4. From germline, CDR1 is MNHEY and CDR2 SMNVEV (reference sequence). CDR3: CASSFKGTTYEQYF. The CDR3 DNA is TGTGCCAGCAGTTTCAAAGGGACTACCTACGAGCAGTACTTC.

This clonotype has a handful of counts. CDR3 nucleotides: TGTGCCAGCAGCGCAACAGGACAGAGCCTCTATGGCTACACCTTC. Amino acids: CASSATGQSLYGYTF. The chain employs TRBV9 and TRBJ1-2, with D possibly matching TRBD1 (6 bases). This CDR3 is built from 15 residues. Trimming took 3 bases from V and 4 from J, leaving 16 bases between them. In germline, CDR1 is SGDLS, CDR2 YYNGEE.

This clonotype came up many times. The genes are TRBV27 and TRBJ2-7, with D tentatively TRBD1 (6 bases). CDR1 is MNHEY, CDR2 SMNVEV, per germline (reference sequence). This CDR3 has 15 residues. The germline V and J ends were trimmed by 2 bases and 3 bases, with 14 bases remaining between them. DNA of the CDR3: TGTGCCAGCAGTTTACGTGCGACAGGATACTACGAGCAGTACTTC. It encodes CASSLRATGYYEQYF.